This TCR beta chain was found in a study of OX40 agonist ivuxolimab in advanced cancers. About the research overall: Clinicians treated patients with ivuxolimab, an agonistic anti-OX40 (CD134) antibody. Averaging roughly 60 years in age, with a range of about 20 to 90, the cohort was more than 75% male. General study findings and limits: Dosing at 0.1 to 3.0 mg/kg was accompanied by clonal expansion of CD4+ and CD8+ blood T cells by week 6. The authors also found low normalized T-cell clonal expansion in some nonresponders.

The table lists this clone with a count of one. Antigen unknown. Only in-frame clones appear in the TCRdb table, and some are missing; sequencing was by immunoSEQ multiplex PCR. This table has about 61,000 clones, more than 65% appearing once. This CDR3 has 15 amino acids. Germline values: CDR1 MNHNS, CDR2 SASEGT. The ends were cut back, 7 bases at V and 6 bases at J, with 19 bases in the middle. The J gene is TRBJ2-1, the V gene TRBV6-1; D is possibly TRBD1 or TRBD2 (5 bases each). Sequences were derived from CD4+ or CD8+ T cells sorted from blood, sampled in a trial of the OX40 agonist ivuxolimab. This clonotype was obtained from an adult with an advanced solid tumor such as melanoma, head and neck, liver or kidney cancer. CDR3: CASTQRGTRTNEQFF. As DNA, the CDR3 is TGTGCCAGCACCCAAAGGGGTACTAGGACCAATGAGCAGTTCTTC.